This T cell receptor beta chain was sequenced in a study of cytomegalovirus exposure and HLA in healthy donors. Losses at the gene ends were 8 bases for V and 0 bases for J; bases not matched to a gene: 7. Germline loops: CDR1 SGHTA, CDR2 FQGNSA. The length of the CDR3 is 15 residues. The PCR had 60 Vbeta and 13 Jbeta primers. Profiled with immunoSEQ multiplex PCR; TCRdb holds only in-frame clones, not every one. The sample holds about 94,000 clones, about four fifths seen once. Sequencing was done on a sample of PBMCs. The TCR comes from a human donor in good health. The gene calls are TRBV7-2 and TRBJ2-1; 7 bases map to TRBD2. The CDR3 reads CASRLAGPSYNEQFF. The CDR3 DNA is TGTGCCAGCCGATTAGCGGGCCCCTCCTACAATGAGCAGTTCTTC.